The 6 T cell receptor beta chains below all came from one sample that was sequenced in a study of a mutant IDH1 vaccine in newly diagnosed glioma. The table came from immunoSEQ multiplex PCR; TCRdb's copy has only in-frame clones and leaves some out. Among approximately 54,000 clones, around 80% were seen once, and the ten largest hold roughly a fifth. Time point given: baseline, week 1 (first vaccination visit). Treatment denoted: pre-vaccination baseline after standard-of-care therapy. The material was PBMCs, obtained from a glioma patient treated with radiotherapy, temozolomide or both. The source is a man younger than 35 with glioma.

The chain links TRBV7-8 to TRBJ1-1; 7 bases line up with TRBD1. Germline CDR1 SGHVS, CDR2 FQNEAQ. This CDR3 region has 14 residues. Trimming cost V 5 bases and J 1 base; bases outside gene matches: 4. The CDR3 loop reads CASSPNRGNTEAFF. The CDR3 DNA reads as TGTGCCAGCAGCCCAAACAGGGGGAACACTGAAGCTTTCTTT.

This clone occurred a few times. The CDR3 sequence is CASSWGQGNTEAFF. The CDR3 bases are TGTGCCAGCAGCTGGGGACAGGGGAACACTGAAGCTTTCTTT. The rearrangement joins TRBV5-8 to TRBJ1-1; 9 nucleotides agree with TRBD1. This CDR3 has 14 residues. CDR1 SGHTS and CDR2 YDEGEE come from the germline V gene. The ends lost 3 bases at V and 1 base at J; junction bases unmatched: 1.

The genes are TRBV5-1 and TRBJ1-1; no firm D call. Germline CDR1 and CDR2: SGHRS and YFSETQ. CDR3 length: 14 residues. Trimming pared 4 bases from V and 7 bases from J, leaving 17 bases between. CDR3 region: CASSHRTGIGEAFF. The CDR3 DNA is TGCGCCAGCAGCCATCGGACCGGGATTGGTGAAGCTTTCTTT.

The chain recombines TRBV5-1 with TRBJ1-5; 8 positions match TRBD1. Germline V lookup: CDR1 SGHRS, CDR2 YFSETQ. Unmatched junction bases numbered 3, after V lost 4 bases and J lost 3 bases. The CDR3 consists of 14 residues. For the CDR3, the DNA is TGCGCCAGCAGCCGGGGACAGGACAATCAGCCCCAGCATTTT. Protein sequence: CASSRGQDNQPQHF.

This clone was seen only once. V and J are TRBV5-1 and TRBJ1-5; perhaps TRBD1 as D (5 bases). V dropped 0 bases and J dropped 1 base, with 8 bases sitting between them. Germline V gene data show CDR1 as SGHRS and CDR2 as YFSETQ. This CDR3 contains 15 residues. The CDR3 loop reads CASSLDGGSNQPQHF. CDR3 bases: TGCGCCAGCAGCTTGGATGGGGGAAGCAATCAGCCCCAGCATTTT.

The chain employs TRBV18 and TRBJ1-1; 7 bases map to TRBD1. V trimming: 4 bases; J trimming: 6 bases; junction bases outside the gene matches: 5. The CDR3 is 13 residues long. CDR1 KGHSH and CDR2 LQKENI come from the germline V gene. The CDR3 region has the DNA TGTGCCAGCTCACTAGACAGGGCATCTGAAGCTTTCTTT. Translating gives CASSLDRASEAFF.